The clone carrying this T cell receptor beta chain was observed a few times. The data are from a study of T cells after yellow fever vaccination. The length of the CDR3 is 15 residues. CDR1 and CDR2 from the germline V gene are PRHDT and FYEKMQ (reference sequence). Trimming left V 4 bases short and J 3 bases short, with 15 bases between. TCRdb reprocessed the 5' RACE reads with MiXCR, giving one entry per CDR3 protein. Here the sample spans roughly 190,000 distinct CDR3 sequences, approximately 11% being singletons. The specimen was CD8+ T cells sorted from PBMCs, collected 15 days after the yellow fever booster vaccination. The chain links TRBV13 to TRBJ2-5; D is perhaps TRBD2 (6 bases). The source of this sequence is a young man who received the YFV17D yellow fever vaccine. The CDR3 loop reads CASSSIRAGKETQYF. In DNA form, the CDR3 reads TGTGCCAGCAGCTCCATCCGGGCGGGGAAAGAGACCCAGTACTTC.